This entry lists 21 T cell receptor beta chains sequenced from one sample in a study of a mutant IDH1 vaccine in newly diagnosed glioma. TCRdb's table, derived via immunoSEQ multiplex PCR, lists solely in-frame clones and lacks some. The table lists 35,000 to 40,000 clones, 78% of them singletons. Time point in this sample: baseline, week 1 (first vaccination visit). Treatment specified: pre-vaccination baseline after standard-of-care therapy. The material was PBMCs, obtained from a glioma patient treated with radiotherapy, temozolomide or both. These receptors all stem from a middle-aged man with glioma. Some clones in this sample may be carry-over from other donors' samples.

The chain is built from TRBV10-2 and TRBJ2-1, with TRBD2 identical over 11 bases. Germline V lookup: CDR1 WSHSY, CDR2 SAAADI. This CDR3 comprises 15 residues. Trimming removed 7 bases from V and 9 bases from J; junction bases left unmatched: 11. CDR3 coding DNA: TGCGCCAGCATCGAGACTAGCGGGGAGGGGAGTGAGCAGTTCTTC. This encodes CASIETSGEGSEQFF.

This clone was detected only once. J is TRBJ1-2 and V is TRBV5-1; D remains ambiguous. Trimming shortened V by 0 bases and J by 4 bases, and 10 bases separated the two germline ends. Germline values: CDR1 SGHRS, CDR2 YFSETQ. This CDR3 is built from 14 residues. The CDR3 DNA sequence: TGCGCCAGCAGCTTGGGGGAGAGTAGCTATGGCTACACCTTC. It yields the protein CASSLGESSYGYTF.

The J gene is TRBJ1-6, the V gene TRBV12-5; D may be TRBD1 (6 bases). Germline V gene sequence: CDR1 LGHNT, CDR2 FRNRAP. The ends were cut back, 3 bases at V and 7 bases at J, with 13 bases in the middle. This CDR3 comprises 15 residues. The CDR3 loop reads CASGFQQGVNSPLHF. For the CDR3, the DNA is TGTGCTAGTGGTTTTCAACAGGGAGTCAATTCACCCCTCCACTTT.

This chain connects TRBV7-9 to TRBJ1-4; unclear D gene. The CDR3 consists of 15 residues. The V end lost 1 base, the J end lost 4 bases, and 10 bases lay between the germline ends. Germline assignment: CDR1 SEHNR and CDR2 FQNEAQ (reference sequence). CDR3 sequence reads: CASSLVLGNNEKLFF. CDR3 DNA: TGTGCCAGCAGCTTAGTCCTGGGAAATAATGAAAAACTGTTTTTT.

The chain combines TRBV5-5 with TRBJ1-2; TRBD1 aligns across 8 bases. The CDR3 has 15 residues. The germline CDR1 and CDR2 sequences are SGHKS and YYEKEE (reference sequence). With 1 base clipped from V and 4 bases from J, the junction kept 6 bases outside the gene matches. The CDR3 DNA is TGTGCCAGCAGCTTGCGGACAGGGTTCGCCTATGGCTACACCTTC. This sequence encodes CASSLRTGFAYGYTF.

Here the CDR3 reads CASSPRGLIKSSGNTIYF. The CDR3 DNA reads as TGCGCCAGCAGTCCTCGGGGGCTTATTAAATCCTCTGGAAACACCATATATTTT. The chain links TRBV23-1 to TRBJ1-3, with D possibly TRBD1 on 6 matching bases. TRBV23-1 is identified as an open reading frame with a role that is uncertain. V dropped 4 bases and J dropped 0 bases, with 19 bases sitting between them. CDR3 length equals 18 residues.

The chain joins TRBV30 to TRBJ1-6, with D possibly TRBD1 on 5 matching bases. Between the trimmed V and J ends, which lost 5 bases and 9 bases, there was a span of 17 bases. The germline gives CDR1 GTSNPN, CDR2 SVGIG (reference sequence). The CDR3 covers 14 residues. CDR3 in DNA: TGTGCCTGGGGGGCCCTGACGGTGAGTTCACCCCTCCACTTT. Residues: CAWGALTVSSPLHF.

The CDR3 loop reads CASSIKVDAEAFF. The CDR3, as DNA: TGTGCCAGTAGTATAAAAGTAGACGCTGAAGCTTTCTTT. The chain combines TRBV19 with TRBJ1-1; no definite D call. Trimming shortened V by 2 bases and J by 6 bases, and 10 bases separated the two germline ends. This CDR3 spans 13 amino acids. Germline V gene lookup returns CDR1 LNHDA and CDR2 SQIVND (reference sequence).

This clone was counted once. V gene TRBV27 combines with J gene TRBJ2-1, with TRBD2 matching 7 bases. J lost 2 bases, V lost 2 bases, and 18 bases had no gene match. This CDR3 spans 20 amino acids. Germline CDR1 and CDR2: MNHEY and SMNVEV (reference sequence). The DNA of the CDR3 is TGTGCCAGCAGTTTACCTACTGACCGGGAGGATAGAAGAACCTACAATGAGCAGTTCTTC. It yields the protein CASSLPTDREDRRTYNEQFF.

The chain employs TRBV10-3 and TRBJ1-1, with 9 positions matching TRBD1. Trimming removed 0 bases from V and 2 bases from J; junction bases left unmatched: 1. In germline, CDR1 is ENHRY, CDR2 SYGVKD. The CDR3 spans 15 residues. CDR3 residues: CAISESGQGNTEAFF. As DNA, the CDR3 is TGTGCCATCAGTGAGTCGGGACAGGGCAACACTGAAGCTTTCTTT.

V gene TRBV18 combines with J gene TRBJ1-1; no firm D call. Trimming pared 1 base from V and 1 base from J, leaving 10 bases between. The germline V gene has CDR1 KGHSH and CDR2 LQKENI. The CDR3 contains 15 residues. Here the CDR3 reads CASSPLHGKNTEAFF. The CDR3 DNA reads TGTGCCAGCTCACCACTTCATGGGAAGAACACTGAAGCTTTCTTT.

V is TRBV4-3 and J is TRBJ2-7; TRBD1 might be the D (5 bases). V gave up 0 bases and J gave up 2 bases, with 11 bases separating them. CDR1 is LGHNA and CDR2 is YSLEER in the germline V gene. The CDR3 totals 15 residues. The CDR3 DNA follows: TGCGCCAGCAGCCAAGAACGGCAGGGAACCTACGAGCAGTACTTC. The encoded protein is CASSQERQGTYEQYF.

This chain connects TRBV4-2 to TRBJ2-5, with a tentative D call TRBD1 (6 bases). The germline V and J ends were trimmed by 4 bases and 4 bases, with 16 bases remaining between them. CDR1 is LGHNA and CDR2 is YNFKEQ in the germline V gene. This CDR3 comprises 15 residues. DNA of the CDR3: TGTGCCAGCAGCCCCTATACAGGGTACGGAGAGACCCAGTACTTC. Translation: CASSPYTGYGETQYF.

This clone was detected only once. The chain links TRBV6-1 to TRBJ2-7, with 7 bases fitting TRBD1. Trimming cost V 6 bases and J 4 bases; bases outside gene matches: 9. The V gene's germline CDR1 is MNHNS and CDR2 SASEGT. The CDR3 is 14 residues long. The CDR3 sequence is CASSRSTGLYEQYF. CDR3 coding DNA: TGTGCCAGCAGCCGCTCGACAGGGCTATACGAGCAGTACTTC.

This chain links TRBV6-1 with TRBJ1-5, with D unclear. There are 14 residues in the CDR3. Germline V gene lookup returns CDR1 MNHNS and CDR2 SASEGT. Trimming took 7 bases from V and 0 from J, leaving 10 bases between them. This CDR3 is CASMAVYSNQPQHF. The CDR3 DNA reads TGTGCCAGCATGGCAGTCTATAGCAATCAGCCCCAGCATTTT.

This chain links TRBV7-9 with TRBJ2-3; a possible D gene is TRBD1 (7 bases). Germline values: CDR1 SEHNR, CDR2 FQNEAQ (reference sequence). The V end lost 5 bases, the J end lost 2 bases, and 17 bases lay between the germline ends. The CDR3 runs to 16 residues. This CDR3 is CASSQGGSGFTDTQYF. The CDR3, as DNA: TGTGCCAGCAGCCAGGGGGGTAGCGGATTCACAGATACGCAGTATTTT.

This rearrangement joins TRBV19 to TRBJ2-5, with unresolved D. The CDR3 has 13 residues. V was clipped by 9 bases and J by 5 bases, with 16 bases between them. Germline CDR1 reads LNHDA; CDR2 reads SQIVND (reference sequence). CDR3 DNA sequence: TGTGCCAGCAGCAGTAAATTTGTTGAGACCCAGTACTTC. Its protein product is CASSSKFVETQYF.

CDR3 protein: CASSLSIDRNTEAFF. In DNA form, the CDR3 reads TGCGCCAGCAGCCTTTCGATAGACAGGAACACTGAAGCTTTCTTT. This chain uses TRBV4-3 with TRBJ1-1; TRBD1 is a possible D gene (5 bases). V gave up 4 bases and J gave up 1 base, with 13 bases separating them. This CDR3 has 15 residues. The germline V gene has CDR1 LGHNA and CDR2 YSLEER.

The rearrangement joins TRBV5-1 to TRBJ2-2; maybe TRBD1 (5 bases). Trimming stripped 4 bases from V and 6 bases from J, with 25 bases between. CDR1 and CDR2 from the germline V gene are SGHRS and YFSETQ. This CDR3 region has 18 residues. CDR3 in amino acids: CASSRRMGTTVGPGELFF. The DNA of the CDR3 is TGCGCCAGCAGCCGACGGATGGGAACGACAGTCGGTCCCGGGGAGCTGTTTTTT.

This clone is medium-sized. V is TRBV4-1 and J is TRBJ2-7; D possibly uses TRBD1 or TRBD2 (6 bases each). The germline V gene encodes CDR1 MGHRA and CDR2 YSYEKL. The V end lost 4 bases, the J end lost 6 bases, and 10 bases lay between the germline ends. The CDR3 has 12 amino acids. The CDR3 sequence: CASSLEGGEQYF. In DNA, the CDR3 is TGCGCCAGCAGCCTGGAGGGGGGCGAGCAGTACTTC.

V usage is TRBV6-6 and J usage is TRBJ1-2; possibly TRBD1 for D (6 bases). Germline values: CDR1 MNHNY, CDR2 SVGAGI (reference sequence). V lost 2 bases, J lost 6 bases, and 16 bases lay in between. The CDR3 is 15 residues long. The CDR3 here is CASSYRGQFGDGYTF. CDR3 sequence (DNA): TGTGCCAGCAGTTACAGGGGACAATTCGGGGATGGCTACACCTTC.